This T cell receptor beta chain is from a study of spatial heterogeneity in lung cancer. Study-level information: Detected beta-chain sequences consistently exceeded alpha-chain sequences.

Sample time point: sample taken at primary tumor resection. From tumor, nontumor lung or frozen PBMC, whole RNA was taken unsorted for sequencing. The CDR3 extends over 16 amino acids. Germline V gene data show CDR1 as MGHRA and CDR2 as YSYEKL. V dropped 0 bases and J dropped 9; count of bases not matched to a gene: 9. This clonotype was found many times. TCRdb passed the 5' RACE reads through MiXCR, listing each CDR3 protein once. The table has some 5,400 distinct CDR3 sequences, approximately 3.9% seen once. The clonotype was recovered from a male donor with early-stage non-small cell lung cancer. This chain joins TRBV4-1 and TRBJ2-1; 9 bases fit TRBD1. The sample consisted of normal lung tissue next to the tumor, taken at surgery. DNA for the CDR3: TGCGCCAGCAGCCAAGATTGGGGACAGGGTCCGGGTGAGCAGTTCTTC. Translated: CASSQDWGQGPGEQFF.